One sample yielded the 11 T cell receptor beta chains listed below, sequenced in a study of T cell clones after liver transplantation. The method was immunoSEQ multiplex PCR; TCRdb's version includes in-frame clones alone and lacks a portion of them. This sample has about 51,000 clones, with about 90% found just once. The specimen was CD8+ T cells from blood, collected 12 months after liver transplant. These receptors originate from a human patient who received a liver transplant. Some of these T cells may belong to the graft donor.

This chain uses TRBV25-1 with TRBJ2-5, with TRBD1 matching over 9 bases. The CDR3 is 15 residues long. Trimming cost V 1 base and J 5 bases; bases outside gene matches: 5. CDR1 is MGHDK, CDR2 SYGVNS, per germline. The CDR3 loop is CASSELEGQGETQYF. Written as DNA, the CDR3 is TGTGCCAGCAGTGAATTGGAGGGACAGGGTGAGACCCAGTACTTC.

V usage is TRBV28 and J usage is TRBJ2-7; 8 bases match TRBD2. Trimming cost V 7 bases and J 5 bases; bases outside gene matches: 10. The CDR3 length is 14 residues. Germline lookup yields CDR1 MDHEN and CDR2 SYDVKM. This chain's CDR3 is CASTPGGGIHEQYF. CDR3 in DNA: TGTGCCAGCACCCCGGGAGGGGGAATTCACGAGCAGTACTTC. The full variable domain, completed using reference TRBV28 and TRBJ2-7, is DVKVTQSSRYLVKRTGEKVFLECVQDMDHENMFWYRQDPGLGLRLIYFSYDVKMKEKGDIPEGYSVSREKKERFSLILESASTNQTSMYLCASTPGGGIHEQYFGPGTRLTVT.

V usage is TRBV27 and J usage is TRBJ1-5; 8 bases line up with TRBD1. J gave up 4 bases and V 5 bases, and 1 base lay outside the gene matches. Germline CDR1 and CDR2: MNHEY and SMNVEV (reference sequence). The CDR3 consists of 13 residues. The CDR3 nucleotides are TGTGCCAGCAGTAGACAGGGGAATCAGCCCCAGCATTTT. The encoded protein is CASSRQGNQPQHF.

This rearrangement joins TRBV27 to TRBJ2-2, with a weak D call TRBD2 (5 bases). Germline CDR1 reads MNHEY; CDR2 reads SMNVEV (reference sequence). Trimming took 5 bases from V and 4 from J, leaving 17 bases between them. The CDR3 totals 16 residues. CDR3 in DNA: TGTGCCAGCAGTGGTTCCCCGGGCGGGTTCACCGGGGAGCTGTTTTTT. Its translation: CASSGSPGGFTGELFF.

The CDR3 bases are TGTGCCAGCAGCGTAGGAGGACTAGCTTTTGATGAGCAGTTCTTC. This gives the protein CASSVGGLAFDEQFF. This chain joins TRBV9 and TRBJ2-1, with 8 bases matching TRBD2. Germline assignment: CDR1 SGDLS and CDR2 YYNGEE. This CDR3 has 15 residues. J gave up 8 bases and V 0 bases, and 7 bases lay outside the gene matches. Variable domain in full (rest from reference TRBV9 and TRBJ2-1): DSGVTQTPKHLITATGQRVTLRCSPRSGDLSVYWYQQSLDQGLQFLIQYYNGEERAKGNILERFSAQQFPDLHSELNLSSLELGDSALYFCASSVGGLAFDEQFFGPGTRLTVL.

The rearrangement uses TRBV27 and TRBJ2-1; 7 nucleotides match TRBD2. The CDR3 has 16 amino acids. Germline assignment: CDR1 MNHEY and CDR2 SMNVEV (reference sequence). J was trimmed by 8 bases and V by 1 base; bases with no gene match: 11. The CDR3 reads CASSLFAAGENDEQFF. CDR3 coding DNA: TGTGCCAGCAGTTTATTCGCCGCGGGAGAAAATGATGAGCAGTTCTTC.

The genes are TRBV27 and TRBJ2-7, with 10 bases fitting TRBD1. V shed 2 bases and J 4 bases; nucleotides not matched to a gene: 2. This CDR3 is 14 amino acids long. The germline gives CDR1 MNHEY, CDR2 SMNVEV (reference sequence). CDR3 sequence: CASSLGQGVYEQYF. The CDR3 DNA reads TGTGCCAGCAGTTTAGGACAGGGGGTATACGAGCAGTACTTC.

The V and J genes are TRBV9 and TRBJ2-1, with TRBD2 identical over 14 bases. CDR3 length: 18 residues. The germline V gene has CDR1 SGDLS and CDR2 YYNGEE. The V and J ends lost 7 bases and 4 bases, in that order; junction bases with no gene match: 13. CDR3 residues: CASGSGTSGSLGYNEQFF. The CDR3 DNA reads TGTGCCAGCGGCTCCGGGACTAGCGGGAGCCTAGGGTACAATGAGCAGTTCTTC.

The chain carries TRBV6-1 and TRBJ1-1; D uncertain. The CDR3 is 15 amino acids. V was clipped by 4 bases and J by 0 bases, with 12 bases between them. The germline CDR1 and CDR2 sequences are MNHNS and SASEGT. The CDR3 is CASSGRLFMNTEAFF. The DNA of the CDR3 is TGTGCCAGCAGTGGAAGACTGTTCATGAACACTGAAGCTTTCTTT.

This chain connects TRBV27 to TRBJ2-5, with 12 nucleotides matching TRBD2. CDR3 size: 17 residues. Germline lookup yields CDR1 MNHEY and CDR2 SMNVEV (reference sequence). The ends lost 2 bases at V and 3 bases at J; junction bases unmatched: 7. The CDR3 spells CASSLTAPSGREETQYF. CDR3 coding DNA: TGTGCCAGCAGTTTAACGGCTCCTAGCGGGAGGGAAGAGACCCAGTACTTC.

This CDR3 is CASSLPQGPRPYEQYF. The CDR3 bases are TGTGCCAGCAGTTTACCCCAGGGGCCTCGCCCCTACGAGCAGTACTTC. The chain recombines TRBV28 with TRBJ2-7; D is possibly TRBD1 (6 bases). Per the germline V gene, CDR1 is MDHEN and CDR2 is SYDVKM. The V end lost 2 bases, the J end lost 2 bases, and 16 bases lay between the germline ends. The CDR3 is 16 residues long.